Each of the 22 T cell receptor beta chains below was sequenced from the same sample in a study of OX40 agonist ivuxolimab in advanced cancers. Profiled with immunoSEQ multiplex PCR; TCRdb holds only in-frame clones, not every one. The sample lists about 62,000 clones, about 92% occurring once. Sequences were derived from CD4+ or CD8+ T cells sorted from blood, sampled in a trial of the OX40 agonist ivuxolimab. The receptors were sampled from an adult with an advanced solid tumor such as melanoma, head and neck, liver or kidney cancer.

The chain has TRBV4-1 and TRBJ1-4; the D is unclear. Germline V gives CDR1 MGHRA, CDR2 YSYEKL. Between the trimmed V and J ends, which lost 1 base and 14 bases, there was a span of 11 bases. This CDR3 region has 12 residues. CDR3 in amino acids: CASSQVGGLLFF. Written as DNA, the CDR3 is TGCGCCAGCAGCCAAGTAGGTGGATTGCTGTTTTTT.

This chain uses TRBV14 with TRBJ2-1, with D hard to call. CDR3 length equals 13 residues. V lost 4 bases to trimming and J lost 9 bases, with 13 bases between them. CDR1 is SGHDN and CDR2 is FVKESK in the germline V gene. CDR3 sequence reads: CASSLTGWGEQFF. The CDR3 bases are TGTGCCAGCAGCCTTACGGGCTGGGGTGAGCAGTTCTTC.

The rearrangement uses TRBV4-2 and TRBJ2-1; D unresolved. The V and J ends lost 0 bases and 5 bases respectively, with 2 bases between them. The CDR3 contains 12 residues. Germline V gives CDR1 LGHNA, CDR2 YNFKEQ. CDR3 sequence reads: CASSQDNNEQFF. The CDR3 region has the DNA TGTGCCAGCAGCCAAGATAACAATGAGCAGTTCTTC.

The chain combines TRBV4-3 with TRBJ2-1; TRBD2 aligns across 7 bases. This CDR3 spans 14 amino acids. With 2 bases clipped from V and 6 bases from J, the junction kept 4 bases outside the gene matches. Germline values: CDR1 LGHNA, CDR2 YSLEER. CDR3 in amino acids: CASSQTLASNEQFF. CDR3 nucleotides: TGCGCCAGCAGCCAAACACTAGCGTCCAATGAGCAGTTCTTC.

V usage is TRBV27 and J usage is TRBJ2-7, with 11 bases lining up with TRBD2. CDR3 size: 14 residues. Germline V gene lookup returns CDR1 MNHEY and CDR2 SMNVEV (reference sequence). V lost 6 bases and J lost 6; bases outside the gene matches: 7. The CDR3 DNA is TGTGCCAGCAGGATACTAGCGGGAGATAGCGAGCAGTACTTC. Its translation is CASRILAGDSEQYF.

About this clone: The sample carries other DNA sequences with the same CDR3. The V and J genes are TRBV9 and TRBJ2-7; TRBD2 matches 9 bases. Germline V CDR1 and CDR2: SGDLS, YYNGEE. This CDR3 comprises 14 residues. The trim removed 2 bases at V and 0 bases at J, leaving 0 bases unmatched. The DNA of the CDR3 is TGTGCCAGCAGCGTGACTAGCGGCTCCTACGAGCAGTACTTC. It specifies CASSVTSGSYEQYF.

The J gene is TRBJ1-2, the V gene TRBV5-6, with D perhaps TRBD1 (6 bases). The CDR3 is 14 residues long. CDR1 is SGHDT, CDR2 YYEEEE, per germline. Trimming pared 0 bases from V and 7 bases from J, leaving 13 bases between. CDR3 coding DNA: TGTGCCAGCAGCTTGGGGCAGGGGAGTGCTGGCTACACCTTC. Protein sequence: CASSLGQGSAGYTF.

The chain has TRBV4-1 and TRBJ1-1; possible D gene TRBD1, 5 bases. The CDR3 totals 14 residues. The V end lost 0 bases, the J end lost 6 bases, and 11 bases lay between the germline ends. The germline gives CDR1 MGHRA, CDR2 YSYEKL. This CDR3 is CASSQEVGGAEAFF. The CDR3 DNA follows: TGCGCCAGCAGCCAAGAAGTGGGAGGGGCTGAAGCTTTCTTT.

The chain recombines TRBV6-1 with TRBJ2-7, with 8 bases lining up with TRBD1. CDR1 is MNHNS, CDR2 SASEGT, per germline. This CDR3 has 14 residues. V lost 5 bases and J lost 2; bases outside the gene matches: 5. The CDR3 DNA is TGTGCCAGCAGTCCCAGGGGGCTACCCTACGAGCAGTACTTC. Amino acid sequence: CASSPRGLPYEQYF.

V and J are TRBV5-1 and TRBJ2-1; TRBD1 might be the D (6 bases). The CDR3 is 14 amino acids. The germline V and J ends were trimmed by 0 bases and 7 bases, with 11 bases remaining between them. Germline CDR1 reads SGHRS; CDR2 reads YFSETQ. CDR3 amino acids: CASSLDPTGNEQFF. DNA of the CDR3: TGCGCCAGCAGCTTGGACCCCACAGGGAATGAGCAGTTCTTC.

This clone showed up just a few times. The chain links TRBV29-1 to TRBJ1-1, with D possibly being TRBD1 (5 bases). The germline V gene has CDR1 SQVTM and CDR2 ANQGSEA. V dropped 7 bases and J dropped 6 bases, with 15 bases sitting between them. The CDR3 totals 12 residues. This chain's CDR3 is CSAVSGDAEAFF. Here the CDR3 DNA reads TGCAGCGCCGTTAGCGGGGACGCTGAAGCTTTCTTT.

The chain couples TRBV5-4 to TRBJ2-1; 7 positions match TRBD1. CDR1 and CDR2 from the germline V gene are SGHNT and YYREEE (reference sequence). The CDR3 totals 16 residues. Trimming at V came to 4 bases and at J to 1 base, leaving 8 bases not matched to a gene. The chain's CDR3 is CASSTKGGRSYNEQFF. CDR3 sequence (DNA): TGTGCCAGCAGCACAAAAGGGGGCAGGTCCTACAATGAGCAGTTCTTC.

The chain carries TRBV15 and TRBJ1-1; TRBD1 agrees at 7 bases. Germline V gene data show CDR1 as LNHNV and CDR2 as YYDKDF (reference sequence). The trim removed 0 bases at V and 2 bases at J, leaving 3 bases unmatched. The CDR3 is made up of 15 amino acids. CDR3 in DNA: TGTGCCACCAGCAGAGATGACAGGGTAAACACTGAAGCTTTCTTT. Amino acids: CATSRDDRVNTEAFF.

The DNA of the CDR3 is TGTGCCAGCAGCTCGCTTGAGGGGTACCCTTCCAATGAGCAGTTCTTC. It specifies CASSSLEGYPSNEQFF. The V call is TRBV7-9, the J call TRBJ2-1; D is tentatively TRBD1 or TRBD2 (5 bases each). The CDR3 sequence is 16 residues long. The V end was cut by 4 bases, the J end by 6 bases, with 19 bases between. Germline V lookup: CDR1 SEHNR, CDR2 FQNEAQ (reference sequence).

This clone was recorded once. The chain employs TRBV19 and TRBJ1-5; D gene unclear. This CDR3 comprises 17 residues. V was trimmed by 0 bases and J by 6 bases, leaving 18 bases between them. CDR1 and CDR2 (germline): LNHDA, SQIVND (reference sequence). The CDR3 bases are TGTGCCAGTAGTATAGATGGCCCCCTAGAGAGGGCTCAGCCCCAGCATTTT. It is translated as CASSIDGPLERAQPQHF.

CDR3 in DNA: TGTGCCAGCAGTTACGAGGGCAGAACTAACTATGGCTACACCTTC. Translating gives CASSYEGRTNYGYTF. This chain connects TRBV6-5 to TRBJ1-2; no clear D. Germline CDR1 is MNHEY and CDR2 is SVGAGI. This CDR3 is 15 amino acids long. Between the trimmed V and J ends, which lost 2 bases and 0 bases, there was a span of 10 bases.

The chain is built from TRBV9 and TRBJ1-4, with TRBD1 identical over 8 bases. The CDR3 contains 15 residues. Trimming at V came to 3 bases and at J to 8 bases, leaving 9 bases not matched to a gene. CDR1 is SGDLS, CDR2 YYNGEE, per germline. The CDR3 protein is CASSGLDRAGEKLFF. The DNA for the CDR3 is TGTGCCAGCAGCGGTTTGGACAGGGCGGGAGAAAAACTGTTTTTT.

V usage is TRBV7-6 and J usage is TRBJ2-5; D is ambiguous. There are 13 residues in the CDR3. The V end was cut by 1 base, the J end by 5 bases, with 8 bases between. Germline V gene data show CDR1 as SGHVS and CDR2 as FNYEAQ. The CDR3 protein is CASSLGVGETQYF. CDR3 DNA sequence: TGTGCCAGCAGCTTAGGGGTAGGGGAGACCCAGTACTTC.

The J gene is TRBJ1-1, the V gene TRBV5-6; the D is unclear. In germline, CDR1 is SGHDT, CDR2 YYEEEE. The CDR3 runs 13 residues. The V and J ends lost 2 bases and 4 bases respectively, with 9 bases between them. CDR3: CASSLRDPTEAFF. Here the CDR3 DNA reads TGTGCCAGCAGCTTAAGGGATCCCACTGAAGCTTTCTTT.

This sequence joins TRBV7-9 and TRBJ2-1; D is undetermined. V shed 1 base and J shed 8 bases, with 15 bases lying between them. Germline V gene data show CDR1 as SEHNR and CDR2 as FQNEAQ (reference sequence). The CDR3 is 15 residues long. CDR3 sequence (DNA): TGTGCCAGCAGCTTAGACCCCCGGTTGGATGATGAGCAGTTCTTC. It encodes CASSLDPRLDDEQFF.

The chain is built from TRBV7-3 and TRBJ2-3; D possibly matches TRBD1 or TRBD2 (5 bases each). V lost 2 bases to trimming and J lost 6 bases, with 15 bases between them. The CDR3 extends over 15 amino acids. Germline loops: CDR1 SGHTA, CDR2 FQGTGA. CDR3 residues: CASSLWGTLEDTQYF. The CDR3 DNA follows: TGTGCCAGCAGCTTATGGGGGACCCTCGAGGATACGCAGTATTTT.

The chain carries TRBV27 and TRBJ1-5; 10 nucleotides agree with TRBD1. V lost 2 bases to trimming and J lost 3 bases; unmatched junction nucleotides: 4. CDR1 is MNHEY, CDR2 SMNVEV, per germline (reference sequence). This CDR3 contains 16 residues. DNA for the CDR3: TGTGCCAGCAGTTTAGGGACAGGGGAGATCAATCAGCCCCAGCATTTT. This translates into CASSLGTGEINQPQHF.